This record looks at one T cell receptor beta chain sequence and its context. Its specificity is not known. Profiling relied on immunoSEQ multiplex PCR, and the TCRdb table lists in-frame clones only, not all of them. This table holds about 30,000 clones, 80% to 90% found once. The data derive from a study of high-grade serous ovarian cancer treatment subgroups. Study overall: Each sample yielded on average around 7,500 unique TCR beta rearrangements from more than 13,000 reads. Study findings and constraints: Without spatial data, bulk sequencing limits insight into HGSC tumor diversity. Repertoire similarity ranged roughly 0.1 to 0.79 between tumors of one patient.

Tumor samples were obtained before definitive surgery or chemotherapy. V was pared by 11 bases and J by 5 bases, with 15 bases between. The germline V gene has CDR1 SGHTA and CDR2 FQGTGA. The CDR3 totals 13 residues. Source material: tumor tissue. This sequence originates from a human donor with high-grade serous ovarian cancer. The chain uses TRBV7-3 and TRBJ1-4; no definite D call. CDR3 region: CAGSGPLNEKLFF. DNA of the CDR3: TGTGCCGGCTCGGGCCCTCTAAATGAAAAACTGTTTTTT.